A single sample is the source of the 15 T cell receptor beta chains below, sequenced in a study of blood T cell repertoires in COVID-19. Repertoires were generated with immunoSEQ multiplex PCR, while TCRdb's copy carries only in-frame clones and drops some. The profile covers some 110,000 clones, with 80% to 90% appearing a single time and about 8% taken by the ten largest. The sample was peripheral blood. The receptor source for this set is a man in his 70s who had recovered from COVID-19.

Here the CDR3 DNA reads TGCGCCAGCAGCTTGGAGACGGGGAATTCACCCCTCCACTTT. It codes for CASSLETGNSPLHF. The chain links TRBV5-1 to TRBJ1-6; no clear D gene. CDR3 length: 14 residues. The V gene's germline CDR1 is SGHRS and CDR2 YFSETQ. V dropped 0 bases and J dropped 7 bases, with 8 bases sitting between them.

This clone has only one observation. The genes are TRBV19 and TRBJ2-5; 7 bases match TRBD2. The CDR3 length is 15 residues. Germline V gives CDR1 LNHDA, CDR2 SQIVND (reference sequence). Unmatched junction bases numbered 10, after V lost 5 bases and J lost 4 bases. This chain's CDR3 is CASSYSGFAGETQYF. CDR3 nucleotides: TGTGCCAGTAGTTATAGCGGGTTTGCTGGAGAGACCCAGTACTTC.

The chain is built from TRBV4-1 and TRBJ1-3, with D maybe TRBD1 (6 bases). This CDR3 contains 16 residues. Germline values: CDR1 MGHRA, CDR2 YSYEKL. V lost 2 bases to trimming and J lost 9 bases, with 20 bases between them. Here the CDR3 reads CASSQRADSLEGTIYF. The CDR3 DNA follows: TGCGCCAGCAGCCAAAGGGCGGACAGCCTCGAGGGCACCATATATTTT.

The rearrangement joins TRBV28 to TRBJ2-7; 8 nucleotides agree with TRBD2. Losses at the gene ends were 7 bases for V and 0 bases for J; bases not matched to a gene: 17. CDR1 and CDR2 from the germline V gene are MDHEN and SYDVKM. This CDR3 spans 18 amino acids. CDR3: CASTPVPGGVGNSYEQYF. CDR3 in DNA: TGTGCCAGCACCCCTGTTCCGGGAGGGGTGGGGAACTCCTACGAGCAGTACTTC.

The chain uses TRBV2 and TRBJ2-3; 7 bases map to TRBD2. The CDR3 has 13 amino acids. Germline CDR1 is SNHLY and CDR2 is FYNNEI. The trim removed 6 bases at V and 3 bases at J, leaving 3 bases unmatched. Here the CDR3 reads CASRSGETDTQYF. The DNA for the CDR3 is TGTGCCAGCAGGAGCGGGGAAACAGATACGCAGTATTTT.

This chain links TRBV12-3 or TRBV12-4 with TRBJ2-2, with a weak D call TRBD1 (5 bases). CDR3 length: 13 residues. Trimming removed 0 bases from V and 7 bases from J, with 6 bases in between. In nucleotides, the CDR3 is TGTGCCAGCAGTTTAGCAAGGGGCGGGGAGCTGTTTTTT. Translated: CASSLARGGELFF.

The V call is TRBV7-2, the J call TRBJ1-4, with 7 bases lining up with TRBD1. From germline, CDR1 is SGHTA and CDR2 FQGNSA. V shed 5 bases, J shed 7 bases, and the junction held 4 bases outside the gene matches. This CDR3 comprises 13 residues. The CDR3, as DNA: TGTGCCAGCAGCCCCGCAGGGGGTGAAAAACTGTTTTTT. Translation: CASSPAGGEKLFF.

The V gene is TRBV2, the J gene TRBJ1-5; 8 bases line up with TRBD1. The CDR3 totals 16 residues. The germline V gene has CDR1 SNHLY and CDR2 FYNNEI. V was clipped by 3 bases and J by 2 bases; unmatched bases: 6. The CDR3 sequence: CASSDGQGARNQPQHF. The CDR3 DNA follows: TGTGCCAGCAGTGATGGCCAGGGGGCCCGCAATCAGCCCCAGCATTTT.

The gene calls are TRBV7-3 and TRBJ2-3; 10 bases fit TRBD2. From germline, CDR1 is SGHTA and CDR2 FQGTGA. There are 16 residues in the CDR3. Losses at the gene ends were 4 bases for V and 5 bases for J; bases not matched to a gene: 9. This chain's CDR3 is CASSSSPAGGGDTQYF. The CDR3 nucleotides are TGTGCCAGCAGCTCGTCCCCAGCGGGGGGGGGAGATACGCAGTATTTT.

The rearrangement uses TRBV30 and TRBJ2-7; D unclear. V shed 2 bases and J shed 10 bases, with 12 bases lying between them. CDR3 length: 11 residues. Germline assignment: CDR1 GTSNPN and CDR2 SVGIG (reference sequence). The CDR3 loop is CAWSRSPSQYF. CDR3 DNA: TGTGCCTGGAGTAGGAGTCCCTCCCAGTACTTC.

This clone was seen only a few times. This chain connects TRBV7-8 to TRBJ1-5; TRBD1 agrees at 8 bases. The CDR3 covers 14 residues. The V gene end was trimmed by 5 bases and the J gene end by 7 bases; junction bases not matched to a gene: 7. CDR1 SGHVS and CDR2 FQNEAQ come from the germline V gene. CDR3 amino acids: CASSHDRGGQPQHF. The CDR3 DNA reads TGTGCCAGCAGCCACGACAGGGGAGGCCAGCCCCAGCATTTT.

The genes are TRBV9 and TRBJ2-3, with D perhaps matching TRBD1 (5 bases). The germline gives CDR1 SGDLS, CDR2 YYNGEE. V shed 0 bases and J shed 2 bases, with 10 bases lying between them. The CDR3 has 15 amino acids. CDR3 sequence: CASSVGGHNTDTQYF. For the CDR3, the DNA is TGTGCCAGCAGCGTAGGTGGACACAACACAGATACGCAGTATTTT.

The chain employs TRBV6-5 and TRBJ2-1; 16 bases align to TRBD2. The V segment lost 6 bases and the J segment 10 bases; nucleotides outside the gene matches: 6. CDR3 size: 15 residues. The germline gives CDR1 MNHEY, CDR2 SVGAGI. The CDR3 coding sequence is TGTGCCAGCAGCAACCAGGGACTAGCGGGAGGGGAGCAGTTCTTC. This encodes CASSNQGLAGGEQFF.

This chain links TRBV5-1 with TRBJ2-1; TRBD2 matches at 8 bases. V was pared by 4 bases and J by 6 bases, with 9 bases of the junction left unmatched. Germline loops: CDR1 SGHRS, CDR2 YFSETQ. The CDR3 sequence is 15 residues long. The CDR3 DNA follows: TGCGCCAGCAGCGATGGGACTAGGGGGTCCAATGAGCAGTTCTTC. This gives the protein CASSDGTRGSNEQFF.

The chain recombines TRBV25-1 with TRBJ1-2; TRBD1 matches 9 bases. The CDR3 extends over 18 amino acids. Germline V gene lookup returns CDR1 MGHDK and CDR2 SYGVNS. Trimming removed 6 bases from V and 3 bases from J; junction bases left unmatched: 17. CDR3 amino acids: CASRGTPGTGSRDYGYTF. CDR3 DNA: TGTGCCAGCAGGGGTACGCCTGGGACAGGGAGCCGGGACTATGGCTACACCTTC.